The clone carrying this TCR beta chain was recorded many times. TCRdb reprocessed the 5' RACE reads with MiXCR, giving one entry per CDR3 protein. The repertoire includes 20,000 to 25,000 distinct CDR3 sequences, around 3.3% of them detected once, and around 0.95% sits in the top ten. This specimen belongs to a study of T cells after yellow fever vaccination. About the study: It was with CD3, CD45RA, CCR7 and CD95 that the EM, EMRA, CM and Tscm memory subsets were sorted.

The germline CDR1 and CDR2 sequences are SGHTA and FQGNSA. V was shortened by 5 bases and J by 6 bases, with 16 bases between the two germline ends. This CDR3 region has 15 residues. Study-wide results and caveats: Weaker, the secondary response peaked sooner, at day 5 versus 15. Highly abundant clonotypes carried over from the bulk population could end up in FACS-sorted repertoires as contaminants.

The sample was PBMCs, either bulk or a sorted T-cell subset (CD4+, CD8+, memory, or dextramer-sorted; not recorded which), taken around 45 days after the first yellow fever vaccination. The chain couples TRBV7-2 to TRBJ2-2; D tentatively reads TRBD1 or TRBD2 (7 bases each). This TCR was recovered from a man aged 18 to 30 who received the YFV17D yellow fever vaccine. For the CDR3, the DNA is TGTGCCAGCAGCCCAATGACAGGGAGGGCCGGGGAGCTGTTTTTT. This encodes CASSPMTGRAGELFF.